What follows are 27 T cell receptor beta chains derived from one specimen sequenced in a study of cytomegalovirus exposure and HLA in healthy donors. The PCR employed 60 Vbeta primers together with 13 Jbeta primers. Data came from immunoSEQ multiplex PCR; TCRdb stores just in-frame clones and leaves some out. The sample records tens of thousands of clones, roughly 58% being singletons. Sequencing was performed on PBMCs. These TCRs come from a woman in her twenties or thirties in good health and CMV-seropositive.

This clone appeared a few times. The chain recombines TRBV27 with TRBJ2-7, with D possibly TRBD1 on 7 matching bases. Germline V gene sequence: CDR1 MNHEY, CDR2 SMNVEV (reference sequence). The CDR3 has 16 amino acids. The V end was cut by 5 bases, the J end by 3 bases, with 20 bases between. The chain's CDR3 is CASSLALLQGRYEQYF. DNA for the CDR3: TGTGCCAGCAGTCTAGCGCTCCTACAGGGGCGCTACGAGCAGTACTTC.

V gene TRBV5-4 combines with J gene TRBJ1-3; 7 bases fit TRBD1. Trimming at V came to 4 bases and at J to 0 bases, leaving 4 bases not matched to a gene. The germline V gene has CDR1 SGHNT and CDR2 YYREEE (reference sequence). The CDR3 has 15 residues. CDR3 in DNA: TGTGCCAGCAGCAGGGGACAGCTCTCTGGAAACACCATATATTTT. It translates to CASSRGQLSGNTIYF.

The rearrangement links TRBV25-1 to TRBJ1-2; D is undetermined. Trimming left V 3 bases short and J 4 bases short, with 12 bases between. CDR1 and CDR2 from the germline V gene are MGHDK and SYGVNS. The CDR3 runs 14 residues. CDR3 protein: CASSDGGHPYGYTF. CDR3 nucleotides: TGTGCCAGCAGTGATGGTGGCCACCCCTATGGCTACACCTTC.

Comment on this clone: The junction departs from the called germline gene at one end, perhaps through a read error. V usage is TRBV4-3 and J usage is TRBJ1-2, with 7 bases lining up with TRBD1. This CDR3 contains 17 residues. CDR1 LGHNA and CDR2 YSLEER come from the germline V gene. The CDR3 region is CASGQDKFGGQELGYTF. CDR3 DNA sequence: TGCGCCAGCGGCCAAGATAAATTCGGAGGACAGGAACTTGGCTACACCTTC.

The V and J genes are TRBV6-5 and TRBJ1-5, with TRBD1 as a possible D gene (5 bases). V was clipped by 3 bases and J by 4 bases, with 13 bases between them. Germline CDR1 is MNHEY and CDR2 is SVGAGI. This CDR3 region has 15 residues. CDR3 DNA: TGTGCCAGCAGTTATGCGGGAGGGGTTAATCAGCCCCAGCATTTT. Translation: CASSYAGGVNQPQHF.

V and J are TRBV7-2 and TRBJ2-5; TRBD2 agrees at 7 bases. The trim removed 3 bases at V and 2 bases at J, leaving 9 bases unmatched. CDR3 length equals 16 residues. CDR1 and CDR2 from the germline V gene are SGHTA and FQGNSA. In DNA, the CDR3 is TGTGCCAGCAGCTTCGGGGGGTGGGGGGTACAAGAGACCCAGTACTTC. It is translated as CASSFGGWGVQETQYF.

This chain uses TRBV7-9 with TRBJ2-5, with D possibly being TRBD2 (6 bases). This CDR3 is 14 amino acids long. Germline-derived CDR1 and CDR2 are SEHNR and FQNEAQ (reference sequence). V shed 4 bases and J shed 5 bases, with 14 bases lying between them. CDR3 residues: CASSSWGDRETQYF. CDR3 nucleotide sequence: TGTGCCAGCAGCTCGTGGGGGGATCGGGAGACCCAGTACTTC.

This clone has a handful of counts. The rearrangement links TRBV4-1 to TRBJ2-5; possible D gene TRBD2, 7 bases. The CDR3 has 16 residues. The germline CDR1 and CDR2 sequences are MGHRA and YSYEKL. Trimming stripped 4 bases from V and 5 bases from J, with 20 bases between. The CDR3 DNA reads as TGCGCCAGCAGCCCAAGAGACGGGGGGCTGGGGGAGACCCAGTACTTC. The encoded protein is CASSPRDGGLGETQYF.

The chain employs TRBV6-5 and TRBJ1-4; 7 bases match TRBD1. Germline CDR1 and CDR2: MNHEY and SVGAGI. This CDR3 contains 14 residues. The V segment lost 4 bases and the J segment 8 bases; nucleotides outside the gene matches: 7. In DNA, the CDR3 is TGTGCCAGCAGTTCACAGGGGAACTTAGAAAAACTGTTTTTT. Amino acids: CASSSQGNLEKLFF.

This chain connects TRBV16 to TRBJ1-1; D gene unclear. Germline V CDR1 and CDR2: KGHSY, FQNENV. This CDR3 comprises 15 residues. Trimming pared 2 bases from V and 2 bases from J, leaving 12 bases between. The CDR3 coding sequence is TGTGCCAGCAGCCAAAGAACGTACAGAAACACTGAAGCTTTCTTT. Encoded protein: CASSQRTYRNTEAFF.

This clone was seen a few times. V usage is TRBV7-9 and J usage is TRBJ2-5; D may be TRBD1 (5 bases). Trimming shortened V by 4 bases and J by 4 bases, and 10 bases separated the two germline ends. Germline V lookup: CDR1 SEHNR, CDR2 FQNEAQ (reference sequence). The CDR3 is 13 residues long. The CDR3 sequence is CASSSRTLETQYF. CDR3 DNA: TGTGCCAGCAGCTCCCGGACATTAGAGACCCAGTACTTC.

This chain links TRBV19 with TRBJ1-1, with TRBD1 as a possible D gene (5 bases). Germline V gene lookup returns CDR1 LNHDA and CDR2 SQIVND (reference sequence). With 6 bases removed from V and 0 bases from J, the gap between germline ends came to 11 bases. This CDR3 contains 14 residues. CDR3 sequence reads: CASRSTEMNTEAFF. CDR3 nucleotides: TGTGCCAGTAGGTCGACAGAAATGAACACTGAAGCTTTCTTT.

V and J are TRBV2 and TRBJ2-7; TRBD1 matches at 7 bases. Trimming took 6 bases from V and 2 from J; bases not matched to a gene: 7. CDR1 and CDR2 from the germline V gene are SNHLY and FYNNEI. The CDR3 is 14 amino acids. CDR3 in amino acids: CASRWTGPPYEQYF. CDR3 bases: TGTGCCAGCAGATGGACAGGCCCCCCCTACGAGCAGTACTTC.

This sequence joins TRBV19 and TRBJ2-5; 8 bases align to TRBD1. The J call is uncertain, as TRBJ2-7 better fits the DNA end. The V gene's germline CDR1 is LNHDA and CDR2 SQIVND (reference sequence). This CDR3 is built from 14 residues. CDR3 DNA sequence: TGTGCCAGTAGTGCAAGACAGGGGTCCTACGAGCAGTACTTC. Translated: CASSARQGSYEQYF.

The rearrangement links TRBV10-3 to TRBJ2-7; 10 bases line up with TRBD1. Germline V CDR1 and CDR2: ENHRY, SYGVKD. The CDR3 covers 14 residues. J gave up 4 bases and V 6 bases, and 6 bases lay outside the gene matches. CDR3 region: CAISTPGQGYEQYF. CDR3 bases: TGTGCCATCAGCACACCGGGACAGGGGTACGAGCAGTACTTC.

The rearrangement links TRBV9 to TRBJ1-2; possible D gene TRBD1, 5 bases. V lost 4 bases to trimming and J lost 7 bases, with 14 bases between them. The CDR3 consists of 13 residues. Germline V lookup: CDR1 SGDLS, CDR2 YYNGEE. CDR3 in amino acids: CASSLQVKSGYTF. Here the CDR3 DNA reads TGTGCCAGCAGCCTACAGGTGAAAAGTGGCTACACCTTC.

The sample holds a few counts of this clone. The rearrangement links TRBV5-4 to TRBJ2-1; 8 bases are a match to TRBD1. CDR1 is SGHNT, CDR2 YYREEE, per germline (reference sequence). The junction had 7 bases not matched to a gene; V was cut back by 3 bases and J by 2 bases. There are 16 residues in the CDR3. The CDR3, as DNA: TGTGCCAGCAGCTGGGGGACAGGACTTACCTACAATGAGCAGTTCTTC. Translation: CASSWGTGLTYNEQFF. The full variable domain, rest sourced from reference TRBV5-4 and TRBJ2-1, is ETGVTQSPTHLIKTRGQQVTLRCSSQSGHNTVSWYQQALGQGPQFIFQYYREEENGRGNFPPRFSGLQFPNYSSELNVNALELDDSALYLCASSWGTGLTYNEQFFGPGTRLTVL.

The chain joins TRBV6-1 to TRBJ1-4; TRBD1 matches at 8 bases. The CDR3 runs to 15 residues. The ends lost 2 bases at V and 2 bases at J; junction bases unmatched: 1. The germline gives CDR1 MNHNS, CDR2 SASEGT. The CDR3 DNA is TGTGCCAGCAGTGAACAGGGGGCGACTAATGAAAAACTGTTTTTT. Protein: CASSEQGATNEKLFF.

This clone occurred once. This rearrangement joins TRBV7-9 to TRBJ2-1; 9 bases map to TRBD2. Unmatched junction bases numbered 3, after V lost 7 bases and J lost 5 bases. There are 13 residues in the CDR3. In germline, CDR1 is SEHNR, CDR2 FQNEAQ (reference sequence). Here the CDR3 reads CASKRGENNEQFF. In DNA, the CDR3 is TGTGCCAGCAAGCGGGGGGAAAACAATGAGCAGTTCTTC.

The chain combines TRBV30 with TRBJ1-6, with unresolved D. Germline CDR1 and CDR2: GTSNPN and SVGIG (reference sequence). With 4 bases removed from V and 2 bases from J, the gap between germline ends came to 9 bases. The CDR3 has 14 amino acids. CDR3 coding DNA: TGTGCCTGGAAGGAGAGTACCTATAATTCACCCCTCCACTTT. It translates to CAWKESTYNSPLHF. The full variable domain, in which reference TRBV30 and TRBJ1-6 provide the parts outside the CDR3, is SQTIHQWPATLVQPVGSPLSLECTVEGTSNPNLYWYRQAAGRGLQLLFYSVGIGQISSEVPQNLSASRPQDRQFILSSKKLLLSDSGFYLCAWKESTYNSPLHFGNGTRLTVT.

The rearrangement joins TRBV6-1 to TRBJ1-1; D is undetermined. The CDR3 is made up of 16 amino acids. Trimming pared 0 bases from V and 3 bases from J, leaving 14 bases between. CDR1 and CDR2 (germline): MNHNS, SASEGT. The CDR3 bases are TGTGCCAGCAGTGAAGCGCTATGGAGAATGGACACTGAAGCTTTCTTT. Protein: CASSEALWRMDTEAFF.

The genes are TRBV4-1 and TRBJ2-7; D is perhaps TRBD1 (6 bases). Trimming left V 2 bases short and J 1 base short, with 12 bases between. The CDR3 runs 15 residues. Per the germline V gene, CDR1 is MGHRA and CDR2 is YSYEKL. The CDR3 is CASSQWTATSYEQYF. As DNA, the CDR3 is TGCGCCAGCAGCCAATGGACAGCGACATCCTACGAGCAGTACTTC.

This clone was seen a handful of times. The sample holds other DNA sequences that translate to the same CDR3. The V call is TRBV5-6, the J call TRBJ1-1, with TRBD1 as a possible D gene (6 bases). The CDR3 spans 13 residues. The germline V gene has CDR1 SGHDT and CDR2 YYEEEE. Trimming took 4 bases from V and 5 from J, leaving 12 bases between them. CDR3 sequence (DNA): TGTGCCAGCAGCCCTTCAACAGGGACTGAAGCTTTCTTT. It yields the protein CASSPSTGTEAFF.

The chain has TRBV9 and TRBJ2-7; TRBD1 agrees at 8 bases. The V gene end was trimmed by 2 bases and the J gene end by 1 base; junction bases not matched to a gene: 5. Germline loops: CDR1 SGDLS, CDR2 YYNGEE. This CDR3 is 15 amino acids long. The CDR3 region has the DNA TGTGCCAGCAGCGTGGGGGACAGGATATCCTACGAGCAGTACTTC. Translation: CASSVGDRISYEQYF.

The rearrangement joins TRBV4-2 to TRBJ2-1, with TRBD2 matching 8 bases. V gave up 0 bases and J gave up 0 bases; unmatched junction bases: 7. From germline, CDR1 is LGHNA and CDR2 YNFKEQ. The CDR3 sequence is 18 residues long. The DNA of the CDR3 is TGTGCCAGCAGCCAAGAAGGCTATGCGGGGGGCTCCTACAATGAGCAGTTCTTC. It specifies CASSQEGYAGGSYNEQFF.

The chain is built from TRBV7-8 and TRBJ1-2; 7 bases are shared with TRBD1. The germline gives CDR1 SGHVS, CDR2 FQNEAQ. This CDR3 has 14 residues. V shed 3 bases, J shed 5 bases, and the junction held 6 bases outside the gene matches. This CDR3 reads CASSLDGTAYGYTF. Written as DNA, the CDR3 is TGTGCCAGCAGCTTGGACGGGACAGCGTATGGCTACACCTTC.

The chain combines TRBV5-6 with TRBJ2-7; 11 nucleotides match TRBD2. The CDR3 totals 15 residues. Trimming removed 4 bases from V and 2 bases from J; junction bases left unmatched: 5. Germline V gene lookup returns CDR1 SGHDT and CDR2 YYEEEE. The DNA of the CDR3 is TGTGCCAGCAGCCTCTTTAGCGGGGGGGCCTACGAGCAGTACTTC. Protein: CASSLFSGGAYEQYF.